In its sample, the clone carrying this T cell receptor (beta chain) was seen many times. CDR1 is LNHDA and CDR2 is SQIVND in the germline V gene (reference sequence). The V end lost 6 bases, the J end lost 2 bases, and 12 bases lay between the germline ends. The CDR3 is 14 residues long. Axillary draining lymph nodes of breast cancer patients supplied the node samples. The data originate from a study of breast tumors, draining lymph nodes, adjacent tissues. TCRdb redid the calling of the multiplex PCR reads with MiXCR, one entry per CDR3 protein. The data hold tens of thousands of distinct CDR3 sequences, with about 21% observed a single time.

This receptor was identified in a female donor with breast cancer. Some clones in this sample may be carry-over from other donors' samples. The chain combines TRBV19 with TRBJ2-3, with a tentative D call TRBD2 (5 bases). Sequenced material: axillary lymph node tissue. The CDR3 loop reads CASRAAGFTDTQYF. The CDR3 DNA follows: TGTGCCAGTAGGGCCGCGGGTTTCACAGATACGCAGTATTTT.